These T cell receptor beta chains were read from a single sample in a study of cytomegalovirus exposure and HLA in healthy donors. TCRdb keeps only in-frame clones here, not all; method: immunoSEQ multiplex PCR. The sample lists 120,000 or so clones, around 75% occurring once. Sequencing was performed on PBMCs. These receptors were obtained from a woman aged 45-59 years in good health and CMV-seropositive. The CDR3 runs from the conserved cysteine through the conserved F or W. D genes are given only for firm matches. Not every row has a clone size; where given, it reads once, few, many or a size class.

V gene	J gene	D gene	clone size	CDR3 DNA	CDR3 protein
TRBV21-1	TRBJ2-2	-	-	TGTGCCAGCAGCGAAACCGGTAGGACTAGCGGGAGCCGCGACACCGGGGAGCTGTTTTTT	CASSETGRTSGSRDTGELFF
TRBV10-3	TRBJ2-2	TRBD2	-	TGTGCCATGCGGGGGGGCCCGGGGACCGGGGAGCTGTTTTTT	CAMRGGPGTGELFF
TRBV30	TRBJ1-1	TRBD1	-	TGTGCCTGGAATTGGGCAGGGGGCACTGAAGCTTTCTTT	CAWNWAGGTEAFF
TRBV6-1	TRBJ2-7	TRBD2	-	TGTGCCAGCAGTGATTTAGCGGGAACGGGGTCCTACGAGCAGTACTTC	CASSDLAGTGSYEQYF
TRBV7-2	TRBJ1-2	-	-	TGTGCCAGCAGGTCGGACTTAGCGGAGAACTATGGCTACACCTTC	CASRSDLAENYGYTF
TRBV4-3	TRBJ2-7	TRBD2	-	TGCGCCAGCAGTTGGGGACGGGGGGCCTACGAGCAGTACTTC	CASSWGRGAYEQYF
TRBV7-9	TRBJ1-2	-	few	TGTGCCAGCAGCCCTCGATTCGGGGGCTACACCTTC	CASSPRFGGYTF
TRBV5-5	TRBJ2-2	TRBD1	-	TGTGCCAGCAGCTTGGAAGGGACAGCGAACACCGGGGAGCTGTTTTTT	CASSLEGTANTGELFF
TRBV19	TRBJ2-2	-	-	TGTGCCAGTAGTCTAACCACCACCGGGGAGCTGTTTTTT	CASSLTTTGELFF
TRBV4-3	TRBJ1-2	-	-	TGCGCCAGCAGCCAAGATTGGGACAACCTTAACTATGGCTACACCTTC	CASSQDWDNLNYGYTF
TRBV5-1	TRBJ2-2	TRBD1	few	TGCGCCAGCAGCGGAGGGACAGGGAAGAACGCCGGGGAGCTGTTTTTT	CASSGGTGKNAGELFF
TRBV4-1	TRBJ2-7	-	-	TGCGCCAGCAGCCTCCAACGGGACATTAACTACGAGCAGTACTTC	CASSLQRDINYEQYF
TRBV10-3	TRBJ2-1	TRBD2	-	TGTGCCATCAATGGCGGGGGGGTTTACAATGAGCAGTTCTTC	CAINGGGVYNEQFF
TRBV19	TRBJ2-1	TRBD2	-	TGTGCCAGTAGTATCACTAGCGGGAGTTCAAACAATGAGCAGTTCTTC	CASSITSGSSNNEQFF
TRBV30	TRBJ1-1	-	-	TGTGCCTGGAGTCCCCGGGGGTCCTTGAACACTGAAGCTTTCTTT	CAWSPRGSLNTEAFF
TRBV7-7	TRBJ2-1	TRBD2	once	TGTGCTGGGACTAGCGGGGGGGCCAATGAGCAGTTCTTC	CAGTSGGANEQFF